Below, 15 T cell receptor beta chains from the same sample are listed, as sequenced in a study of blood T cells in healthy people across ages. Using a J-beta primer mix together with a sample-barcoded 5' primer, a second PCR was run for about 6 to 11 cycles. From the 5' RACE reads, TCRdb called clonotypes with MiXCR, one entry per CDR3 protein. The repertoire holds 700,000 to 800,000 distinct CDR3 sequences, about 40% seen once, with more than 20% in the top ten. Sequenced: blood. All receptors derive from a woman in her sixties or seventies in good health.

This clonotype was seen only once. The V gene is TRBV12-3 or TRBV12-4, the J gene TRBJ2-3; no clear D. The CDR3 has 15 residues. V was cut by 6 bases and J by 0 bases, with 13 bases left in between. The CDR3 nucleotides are TGTGCCAGCAGGCGACCGCTCTCTAGCACAGATACGCAGTATTTT. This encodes CASRRPLSSTDTQYF.

As DNA, the CDR3 is TGTGCCAGCAGCTCACGGGGGGGGATCTCCTACAATGAGCAGTTCTTC. It translates to CASSSRGGISYNEQFF. This rearrangement joins TRBV7-3 to TRBJ2-1, with 8 bases aligning to TRBD2. The CDR3 sequence is 16 residues long. With V trimmed by 4 bases and J by 0 bases, 5 bases remained unmatched. Germline values: CDR1 SGHTA, CDR2 FQGTGA.

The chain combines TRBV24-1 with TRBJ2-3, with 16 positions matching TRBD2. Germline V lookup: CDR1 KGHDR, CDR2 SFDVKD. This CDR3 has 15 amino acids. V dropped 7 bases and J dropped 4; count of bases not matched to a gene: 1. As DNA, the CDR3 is TGTGCCACCAGCGGGACTAGCGGGGGGGCAGATACGCAGTATTTT. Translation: CATSGTSGGADTQYF.

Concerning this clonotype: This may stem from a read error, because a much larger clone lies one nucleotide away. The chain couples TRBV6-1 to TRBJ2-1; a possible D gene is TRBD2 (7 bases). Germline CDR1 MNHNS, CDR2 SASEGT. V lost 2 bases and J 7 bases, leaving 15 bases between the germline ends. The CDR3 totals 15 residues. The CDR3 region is CASSESGGGGNEQFF. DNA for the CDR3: TGTGCCAGCAGTGAAAGTGGGGGCGGGGGAAATGAGCAGTTCTTC.

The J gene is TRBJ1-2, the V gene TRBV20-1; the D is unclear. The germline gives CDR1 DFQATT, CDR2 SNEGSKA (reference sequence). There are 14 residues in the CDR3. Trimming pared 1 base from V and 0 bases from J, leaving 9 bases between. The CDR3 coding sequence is TGCAGTGCTAGAGCTGGGAAAGCTAACTATGGCTACACCTTC. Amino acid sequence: CSARAGKANYGYTF.

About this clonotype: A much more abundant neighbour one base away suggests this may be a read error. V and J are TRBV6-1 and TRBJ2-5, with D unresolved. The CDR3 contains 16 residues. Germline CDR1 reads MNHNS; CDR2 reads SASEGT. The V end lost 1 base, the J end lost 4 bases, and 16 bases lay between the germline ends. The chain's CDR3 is CASSEGPDTTLETQYF. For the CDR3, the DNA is TGTGCCAGCAGTGAAGGTCCAGATACTACACTAGAGACCCAGTACTTC.

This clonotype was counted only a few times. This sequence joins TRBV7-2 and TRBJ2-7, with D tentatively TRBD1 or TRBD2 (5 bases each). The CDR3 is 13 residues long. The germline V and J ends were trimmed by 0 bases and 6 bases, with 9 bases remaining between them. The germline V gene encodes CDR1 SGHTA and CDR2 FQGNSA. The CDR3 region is CASSLARGSEQYF. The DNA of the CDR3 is TGTGCCAGCAGCTTAGCCCGGGGCTCCGAGCAGTACTTC.

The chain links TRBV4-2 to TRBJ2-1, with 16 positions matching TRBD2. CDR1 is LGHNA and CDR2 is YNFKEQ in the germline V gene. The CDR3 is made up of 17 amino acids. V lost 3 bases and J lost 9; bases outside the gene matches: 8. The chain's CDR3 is CASSHGGTSGRDGEQFF. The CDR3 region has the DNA TGTGCCAGCAGCCATGGGGGGACTAGCGGGAGGGATGGTGAGCAGTTCTTC.

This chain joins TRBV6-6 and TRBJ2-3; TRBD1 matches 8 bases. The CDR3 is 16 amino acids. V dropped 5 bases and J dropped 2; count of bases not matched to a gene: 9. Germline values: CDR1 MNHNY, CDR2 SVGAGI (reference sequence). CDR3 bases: TGTGCCAGCAGTCCGGGACAGGCCCGATCCACAGATACGCAGTATTTT. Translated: CASSPGQARSTDTQYF.

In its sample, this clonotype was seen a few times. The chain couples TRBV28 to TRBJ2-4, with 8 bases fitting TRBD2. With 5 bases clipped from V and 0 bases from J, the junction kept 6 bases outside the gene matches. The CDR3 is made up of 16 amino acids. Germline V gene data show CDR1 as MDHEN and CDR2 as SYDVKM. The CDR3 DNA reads TGTGCCAGCAGTGTTTTAGCGGGAATAGCCAAAAACATTCAGTACTTC. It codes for CASSVLAGIAKNIQYF.

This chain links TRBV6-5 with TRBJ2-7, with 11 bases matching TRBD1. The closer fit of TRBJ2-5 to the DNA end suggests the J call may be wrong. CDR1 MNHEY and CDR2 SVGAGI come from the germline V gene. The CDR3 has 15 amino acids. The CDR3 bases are TGTGCCAGCATTAGAGGACAGGGGGCATGGGAGACCCAGTACTTC. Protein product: CASIRGQGAWETQYF.

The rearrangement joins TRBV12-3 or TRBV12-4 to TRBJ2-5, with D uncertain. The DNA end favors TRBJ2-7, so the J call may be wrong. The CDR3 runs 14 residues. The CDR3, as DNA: TGTGCCAGCAGTTTTTGGATAACAAACTCCGAGCAGTACTTC. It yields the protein CASSFWITNSEQYF.

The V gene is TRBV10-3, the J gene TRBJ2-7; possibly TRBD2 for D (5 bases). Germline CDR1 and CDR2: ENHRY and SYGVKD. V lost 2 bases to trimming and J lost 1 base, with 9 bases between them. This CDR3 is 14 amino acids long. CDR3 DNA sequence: TGTGCCATCAGTGAGCAGAGGGTTTCCTACGAGCAGTACTTC. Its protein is CAISEQRVSYEQYF.

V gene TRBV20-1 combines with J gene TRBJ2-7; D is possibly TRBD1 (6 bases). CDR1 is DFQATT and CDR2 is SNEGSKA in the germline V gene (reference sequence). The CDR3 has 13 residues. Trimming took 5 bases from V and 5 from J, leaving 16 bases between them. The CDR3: CSASGTSWDEQYF. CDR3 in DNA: TGCAGTGCTTCCGGGACATCTTGGGACGAGCAGTACTTC.

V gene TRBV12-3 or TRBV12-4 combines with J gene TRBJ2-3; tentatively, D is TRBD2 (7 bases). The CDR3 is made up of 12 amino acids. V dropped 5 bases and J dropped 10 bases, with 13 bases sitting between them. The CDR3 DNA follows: TGTGCCAGCAGTCCGGGGGGCGGGGCGCAGTATTTT. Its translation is CASSPGGGAQYF.